This is a list of T cell receptor beta chains from one sample in a study of regulatory T cells in long-lasting Graves disease. Each CDR3 protein gets one entry after TCRdb re-called the multiplex PCR reads with MiXCR. The sample consists of some 460,000 distinct CDR3 sequences, roughly 15% of them appearing once. The sample also formed part of further work on T cells in Graves' hyperthyroidism and ophthalmopathy.

Sample: peripheral blood mononuclear cells (PBMCs), taken at new diagnosis, from a patient treated with antithyroid drugs. Receptors were obtained from a man in his forties with Graves disease. Each CDR3 is given with its conserved first and last residue. Fields, in order: J gene, V gene, clone size, D gene, CDR3 DNA, CDR3 protein. The D gene is left open where the match is weak. Not every row has a clone size; where given, it reads once, few, many or a size class.

TRBJ2-1	TRBV6-5	NA	NA	TGTGCCAGCAGTTACGCAGAGGAAAATGAGCAGTTCTTC	CASSYAEENEQFF
TRBJ2-1	TRBV6-1	many	NA	TGTGCCAGTCAACGCTCCCCCCATGAGCAGTTCTTC	CASQRSPHEQFF
TRBJ2-1	TRBV28	NA	TRBD1	TGTGCCAGCAGCTCCGGGGACAGGGCGGGCTACAATGAGCAGTTCTTC	CASSSGDRAGYNEQFF
TRBJ2-6	TRBV7-9	few	TRBD2	TGTGCCAGCAGCTTATCGTGGGGACTAGCCCTGGGGGCCAACGTCCTGACTTTC	CASSLSWGLALGANVLTF
TRBJ1-2	TRBV5-6	many	TRBD1	TGTGCCAGCAGCGGGAGGCGACAGGGGGACTATGGCTACACCTTC	CASSGRRQGDYGYTF
TRBJ1-2	TRBV27	many	TRBD1	TGTGCCAGCAGACCTCCAGGGGGCGGAAATGGCTACACCTTC	CASRPPGGGNGYTF
TRBJ2-4	TRBV5-1	few	NA	TGTGCCAGCAGGAGGACCGACACTCATGGCCAAGGCGACATTCAGTACTTC	CASRRTDTHGQGDIQYF
TRBJ1-1	TRBV20-1	many	TRBD1	TGCAGTGCCCGGACAGGGGCGACTGAAGCTTTCTTT	CSARTGATEAFF
TRBJ1-1	TRBV18	many	NA	TGTGCCAGCTCACCTACCGGGACACACAACACTGAAGCTTTCTTT	CASSPTGTHNTEAFF
TRBJ1-1	TRBV5-1	few	NA	TGCGCCAGCAGCTTGGAGGGGGGATCCACTGAAGCTTTCTTT	CASSLEGGSTEAFF
TRBJ2-1	TRBV2	many	NA	TGTGCCAGCAGGGGATACCTTCCATACAATGAGCAGTTCTTC	CASRGYLPYNEQFF
TRBJ1-5	TRBV19	NA	TRBD1	TGTGCCAGTAGTATAGACCTCTCCGGGACAGGGGGCAGATTTAATCAGCCCCAGCATTTT	CASSIDLSGTGGRFNQPQHF
TRBJ2-5	TRBV30	many	NA	TGTGCCTGGTCAGACAGCTTTCAAGAGACCCAGTACTTC	CAWSDSFQETQYF
TRBJ2-1	TRBV11-1	many	TRBD2	TGTGCCAGCAGCTTCCCAATTACTAGCGGGAGCAGAAATGAGCAGTTCTTC	CASSFPITSGSRNEQFF
TRBJ2-7	TRBV3-1	many	TRBD2	TGTGCCAGCAGCCAAGGGAAAGGGACTAGCGGCGCGTACTTC	CASSQGKGTSGAYF
TRBJ2-3	TRBV19	NA	TRBD1	TGTGCCAGTAGGCGTGGGGACAGGGGTGCAGATACGCAGTATTTT	CASRRGDRGADTQYF
TRBJ2-1	TRBV5-1	NA	TRBD1	TGCGCCAGCAGCAGGACAGGGACCTCCTACGAGCAGTTCTTC	CASSRTGTSYEQFF
TRBJ1-1	TRBV6-1	many	TRBD1	TGTGCCAGCACCCAAGGTGGGACAGGGAGCACTGAAGCTTTCTTT	CASTQGGTGSTEAFF
TRBJ1-2	TRBV28	NA	NA	TGTGCCAGCAGTTTACCGGACATCGACAACTATGGCTACACCTTC	CASSLPDIDNYGYTF
TRBJ2-1	TRBV24-1	many	TRBD2	TGTGCCACCAGTGATCTTAGCGGGAAACCCTACAATGAGCAGTTCTTC	CATSDLSGKPYNEQFF
TRBJ2-4	TRBV6-5	NA	NA	TGTGCCAGCAGTTACGAGCGGGTGCGGGCCAAAAACATTCAGTACTTC	CASSYERVRAKNIQYF
TRBJ2-2	TRBV19	few	NA	TGTGCCAGTAGTATAGTTAACAGGAACACCGGGGAGCTGTTTTTT	CASSIVNRNTGELFF
TRBJ2-7	TRBV5-1	many	TRBD2	TGTGCCAGCAGCTTAGCGCTAGCGGGAGGATACGAGCAGTACTTC	CASSLALAGGYEQYF
TRBJ2-5	TRBV3-1	NA	NA	TGTGCCAGCAGCAAAGAGCCTCAAGAGACCCAGTACTTC	CASSKEPQETQYF
TRBJ2-7	TRBV20-1	many	TRBD2	TGCAGTGCTAGCCGGGGGGGGTACGAGCAGTACTTC	CSASRGGYEQYF
TRBJ2-1	TRBV19	NA	TRBD2	TGTGCCAGTAGTGGGGACTACCCATCCTACAATGAGCAGTTCTTC	CASSGDYPSYNEQFF
TRBJ2-5	TRBV3-1	NA	TRBD2	TGTGCCACCCAGCGGGAATGGGGTGGAGAGACCCAGTACTTC	CATQREWGGETQYF
TRBJ2-2	TRBV4-1	NA	TRBD2	TGCGCCAGCAGCCAAGTTACCGGGACTAGCAGGATTAACACCGGGGAGCTGTTTTTT	CASSQVTGTSRINTGELFF
TRBJ2-1	TRBV30	many	NA	TGTGCCTGGAGTGTTACCGTCAATGAGCAGTTCTTC	CAWSVTVNEQFF
TRBJ1-1	TRBV19	NA	NA	TGTGCCAGTAGGTTGGGGGCGGGAGGGAACACTGAAGCTTTCTTT	CASRLGAGGNTEAFF
TRBJ2-1	TRBV15	many	NA	TGTGCCACCAGCAGAGTCAGAAGCAATGAGCAGTTCTTC	CATSRVRSNEQFF
TRBJ2-7	TRBV12-3/TRBV12-4	many	NA	TGTGCCAGCACCTTTGGGAAGGGGACCTCGATTAACTACGAGCAGTACTTC	CASTFGKGTSINYEQYF
TRBJ2-7	TRBV28	many	NA	TGTGCCAGCAGTTCCCCGAAGGGGTCCTACGAGCAGTACTTC	CASSSPKGSYEQYF
TRBJ2-2	TRBV6-1	many	TRBD1	TGTGCCAGCAGTGAAGCGCGGACAGGGGGATGGACCGGGGAGCTGTTTTTT	CASSEARTGGWTGELFF
TRBJ2-4	TRBV7-8	many	NA	TGTGCCAGCAGCAAATCAGTAGCCAAAAACATTCAGTACTTC	CASSKSVAKNIQYF
TRBJ2-6	TRBV7-9	NA	TRBD1	TGTGCCAGCAGCCTCGAGTCCCGGGACAGGGCTGGGGCCAACGTCCTGACTTTC	CASSLESRDRAGANVLTF
TRBJ2-5	TRBV20-1	few	NA	TGCAGTGCCCTTCAGGGCCCCACGGGGACCCAGTACTTC	CSALQGPTGTQYF
TRBJ2-1	TRBV20-1	many	NA	TGCAGTGCTAGGGAGGATGAGCAGTTCTTC	CSAREDEQFF
TRBJ2-3	TRBV7-8	NA	NA	TGTGCCAGCAGCTTCCCGGCTAGCGGCACAGATACGCAGTATTTT	CASSFPASGTDTQYF
TRBJ1-2	TRBV7-2	NA	NA	TGTACCAACAGCGCTTCCTGGGGCTACACCTTC	CTNSASWGYTF
TRBJ2-2	TRBV19	NA	NA	TGTGCCAGTAGTATTGAAGCAGGGCGGACCGGGGAGCTGTTTTTT	CASSIEAGRTGELFF
TRBJ2-7	TRBV14	many	NA	TGTGCCAGCAGCCTGAGGGAGCGGTGGTACGAGCAGTACTTC	CASSLRERWYEQYF
TRBJ2-5	TRBV12-3/TRBV12-4	many	NA	TGTGCCAGCAGCCCCGGGTTGAGGTTCCAAGAGACCCAGTACTTC	CASSPGLRFQETQYF
TRBJ2-1	TRBV19	NA	NA	TGTGCCAGTAGTATTAGAGGGGTGAATGAGCAGTTCTTC	CASSIRGVNEQFF
TRBJ1-5	TRBV12-3/TRBV12-4	many	TRBD1	TGTGCCAGCAGCCGAGGGACAGGGGGCGGACAGCCCCAGCATTTT	CASSRGTGGGQPQHF
TRBJ1-1	TRBV29-1	NA	NA	TGCAGCGTGGTGACAGGATTGAACACTGAAGCTTTCTTT	CSVVTGLNTEAFF
TRBJ2-7	TRBV28	many	NA	TGTGCCAGCAGCTTGGTCAGGGAGGACTACGAGCAGTACTTC	CASSLVREDYEQYF